Sequencing of this T cell receptor (beta chain) was carried out in a study of cytomegalovirus exposure and HLA in healthy donors. The study's findings and limits: The study found most TCR sequences rare, yet found some public TCRs in many donors.

The CDR3 extends over 15 amino acids. CDR1 is KGHSH and CDR2 is LQKENI in the germline V gene. V was cut by 2 bases and J by 5 bases, with 13 bases left in between. TCRdb keeps only in-frame clones here, not all; method: immunoSEQ multiplex PCR. The profile shows 80,000 to 100,000 clones, roughly 93% of them singletons. On this clone: The target antigen is unknown.

The sequence was collected from a man aged 30 to 39 in good health and CMV-seronegative. What was sequenced was PBMCs. The chain uses TRBV18 and TRBJ1-5; tentative D call: TRBD1 (5 bases). The CDR3 loop is CASSPDSGSDQPQHF. The CDR3 DNA reads as TGTGCCAGCTCACCAGACTCAGGGTCGGATCAGCCCCAGCATTTT.